This T cell receptor (beta chain) was identified in a study of technical replicates of blood from several donors. Some clones are missing from TCRdb's copy, which holds only in-frame ones; the method was immunoSEQ multiplex PCR. The table lists tens of thousands of clones, 95% to 98% of them singletons. CDR1 is SEHNR, CDR2 FQNEAQ, per germline (reference sequence). V shed 4 bases and J 2 bases; nucleotides not matched to a gene: 5. The CDR3 sequence is 14 residues long. Sequenced sample: T cells isolated from PBMCs. This receptor was obtained from a human donor in good health. The chain couples TRBV7-9 to TRBJ2-7, with 7 bases that match TRBD1. This chain's CDR3 is CASSSGQSTYEQYF. Written as DNA, the CDR3 is TGTGCCAGCAGCTCGGGACAGTCCACCTACGAGCAGTACTTC.